These 23 T cell receptor beta chains came from one sample sequenced in a study of cytomegalovirus exposure and HLA in healthy donors. 60 Vbeta and 13 Jbeta primers were used in PCR. The table came from immunoSEQ multiplex PCR; TCRdb's copy has only in-frame clones and leaves some out. The listing records roughly 120,000 clones. Sequencing input: PBMCs. These receptors originate from a young man in good health and CMV-seronegative.

The genes are TRBV5-1 and TRBJ2-7; 13 nucleotides align to TRBD2. The CDR3 has 17 residues. In germline, CDR1 is SGHRS, CDR2 YFSETQ. The ends lost 4 bases at V and 5 bases at J; junction bases unmatched: 12. For the CDR3, the DNA is TGCGCCAGCAGCCGACTAGCGGGAGGAGGTGTGTTCCACGAGCAGTACTTC. It yields the protein CASSRLAGGGVFHEQYF.

The genes are TRBV28 and TRBJ2-2; possibly TRBD2 for D (7 bases). The CDR3 has 16 amino acids. Germline V gene sequence: CDR1 MDHEN, CDR2 SYDVKM. Trimming removed 7 bases from V and 0 bases from J, with 15 bases in between. CDR3 DNA sequence: TGTGCCAGCAAAGTAGGCGGGGGCGCGAACACCGGGGAGCTGTTTTTT. As protein: CASKVGGGANTGELFF.

The chain joins TRBV18 to TRBJ2-1, with 8 bases aligning to TRBD1. Losses at the gene ends were 6 bases for V and 4 bases for J; bases not matched to a gene: 14. From germline, CDR1 is KGHSH and CDR2 LQKENI. This CDR3 comprises 17 residues. CDR3 bases: TGTGCCAGCTCGTCAGCACCCGGGACAGGTCCTTACAATGAGCAGTTCTTC. It is translated as CASSSAPGTGPYNEQFF. The full variable domain, with the rest looked up from reference TRBV18 and TRBJ2-1, is NAGVMQNPRHLVRRRGQEARLRCSPMKGHSHVYWYRQLPEEGLKFMVYLQKENIIDESGMPKERFSAEFPKEGPSILRIQQVVRGDSAAYFCASSSAPGTGPYNEQFFGPGTRLTVL.

CDR3: CASSEWDRAAYEQYF. The CDR3, as DNA: TGTGCCAGCAGTGAATGGGACAGGGCGGCTTACGAGCAGTACTTC. J is TRBJ2-7 and V is TRBV6-1, with TRBD1 matching 9 bases. The CDR3 is made up of 15 amino acids. The V gene end was trimmed by 2 bases and the J gene end by 4 bases; junction bases not matched to a gene: 6. Germline values: CDR1 MNHNS, CDR2 SASEGT.

V and J are TRBV10-3 and TRBJ2-1; tentative D call: TRBD1 (6 bases). V was shortened by 10 bases and J by 0 bases, with 13 bases between the two germline ends. The CDR3 spans 14 residues. CDR1 is ENHRY, CDR2 SYGVKD, per germline. CDR3 sequence (DNA): TGTGCCACACGGGACACTCGCTCCTACAATGAGCAGTTCTTC. Its translation is CATRDTRSYNEQFF.

The chain uses TRBV19 and TRBJ1-1; D perhaps matches TRBD1 (6 bases). Trimming cost V 6 bases and J 6 bases, with 14 bases left between them. Germline lookup yields CDR1 LNHDA and CDR2 SQIVND (reference sequence). This CDR3 region has 13 residues. CDR3 sequence (DNA): TGTGCCAGTAGGCTTCAGGGGATGGCTGAAGCTTTCTTT. The encoded protein is CASRLQGMAEAFF. Complete variable domain (other parts from reference TRBV19 and TRBJ1-1): DGGITQSPKYLFRKEGQNVTLSCEQNLNHDAMYWYRQDPGQGLRLIYYSQIVNDFQKGDIAEGYSVSREKKESFPLTVTSAQKNPTAFYLCASRLQGMAEAFFGQGTRLTVV.

This chain uses TRBV2 with TRBJ2-4, with TRBD1 identical over 8 bases. CDR1 SNHLY and CDR2 FYNNEI come from the germline V gene. V was clipped by 8 bases and J by 7 bases; unmatched bases: 10. The length of the CDR3 is 14 residues. CDR3 DNA: TGTGCCAGCGGATGGACAGGGTTGAGGAACATTCAGTACTTC. Its translation is CASGWTGLRNIQYF.

The V call is TRBV28, the J call TRBJ1-1; D may be TRBD1 (5 bases). The germline CDR1 and CDR2 sequences are MDHEN and SYDVKM. The CDR3 extends over 11 amino acids. V was trimmed by 6 bases and J by 8 bases, leaving 10 bases between them. CDR3 nucleotides: TGTGCCAGCAGGGGGCGTCCCGAAGCTTTCTTT. This codes for CASRGRPEAFF.

V is TRBV9 and J is TRBJ1-6, with 8 positions matching TRBD1. CDR1 is SGDLS and CDR2 is YYNGEE in the germline V gene. The CDR3 has 15 residues. V lost 4 bases and J lost 6; bases outside the gene matches: 6. The CDR3 region has the DNA TGTGCCAGCAGCCCAGGGGGCGGGGTTAATTCACCCCTCCACTTT. It codes for CASSPGGGVNSPLHF.

The rearrangement joins TRBV6-1 to TRBJ2-7, with 13 bases aligning to TRBD2. This CDR3 comprises 17 residues. CDR1 is MNHNS, CDR2 SASEGT, per germline. Germline trimming cut 4 bases from V and 2 bases from J; bases unmatched to any gene: 8. The CDR3, as DNA: TGTGCCAGCAGTGGGACTAGCGGGAGATCGATCCCCTACGAGCAGTACTTC. Translated: CASSGTSGRSIPYEQYF.

The chain combines TRBV5-6 with TRBJ2-3, with 7 bases that match TRBD1. Germline-derived CDR1 and CDR2 are SGHDT and YYEEEE. This CDR3 contains 15 residues. The V segment lost 3 bases and the J segment 2 bases; nucleotides outside the gene matches: 6. CDR3 protein: CASSSGQAPTDTQYF. In nucleotides, the CDR3 is TGTGCCAGCAGCTCTGGACAGGCCCCCACAGATACGCAGTATTTT. The entire variable domain, with the rest obtained from reference TRBV5-6 and TRBJ2-3, is as follows: DAGVTQSPTHLIKTRGQQVTLRCSPKSGHDTVSWYQQALGQGPQFIFQYYEEEERQRGNFPDRFSGHQFPNYSSELNVNALLLGDSALYLCASSSGQAPTDTQYFGPGTRLTVL.

This chain uses TRBV5-4 with TRBJ1-4; 7 nucleotides agree with TRBD1. CDR1 is SGHNT and CDR2 is YYREEE in the germline V gene (reference sequence). Unmatched junction bases numbered 1, after V lost 0 bases and J lost 5 bases. The CDR3 consists of 14 residues. CDR3 nucleotides: TGTGCCAGCAGCTTGGGCAGGGGGAATGAAAAACTGTTTTTT. This codes for CASSLGRGNEKLFF.

The chain uses TRBV10-1 and TRBJ2-7, with D possibly TRBD2 on 6 matching bases. The CDR3 covers 12 residues. Germline V gives CDR1 WNHNN, CDR2 SYGVQD (reference sequence). The V and J ends lost 5 bases and 3 bases respectively, with 8 bases between them. CDR3 sequence reads: CASSRGDYEQYF. In DNA form, the CDR3 reads TGCGCCAGCAGTCGCGGGGACTACGAGCAGTACTTC.

The chain couples TRBV13 to TRBJ2-2; TRBD2 agrees at 7 bases. The V gene's germline CDR1 is PRHDT and CDR2 FYEKMQ (reference sequence). The CDR3 runs 11 residues. J lost 7 bases, V lost 9 bases, and 2 bases had no gene match. The chain's CDR3 is CASREGGELFF. The CDR3 coding sequence is TGTGCCAGTAGGGAGGGCGGGGAGCTGTTTTTT.

The gene calls are TRBV2 and TRBJ2-2; possible D gene TRBD2, 6 bases. This CDR3 has 14 residues. Between the trimmed V and J ends, which lost 11 bases and 1 base, there was a span of 14 bases. Per germline, CDR1 SNHLY and CDR2 FYNNEI. CDR3 in amino acids: CASVGSGNTGELFF. DNA of the CDR3: TGTGCCTCCGTCGGTAGCGGGAACACCGGGGAGCTGTTTTTT.

A word on this clone: The sample carries other DNA sequences with the same CDR3. The V call is TRBV10-1, the J call TRBJ2-3, with D possibly TRBD1 on 5 matching bases. CDR3 length: 16 amino acids. Trimming pared 0 bases from V and 0 bases from J, leaving 10 bases between. The germline V gene has CDR1 WNHNN and CDR2 SYGVQD (reference sequence). The CDR3 loop is CASSESAGISTDTQYF. Written as DNA, the CDR3 is TGCGCCAGCAGTGAGTCGGCAGGGATTAGCACAGATACGCAGTATTTT.

The gene calls are TRBV10-2 and TRBJ2-1; 15 nucleotides align to TRBD2. Germline V gene lookup returns CDR1 WSHSY and CDR2 SAAADI. V shed 6 bases, J shed 6 bases, and the junction held 9 bases outside the gene matches. The CDR3 is 17 residues long. CDR3 in amino acids: CASRMPGTSGGSNEQFF. Written as DNA, the CDR3 is TGCGCCAGCAGGATGCCCGGGACTAGCGGGGGGAGCAATGAGCAGTTCTTC.

The rearrangement links TRBV5-4 to TRBJ2-1; possibly TRBD1 for D (6 bases). CDR3 length equals 15 residues. V lost 4 bases, J lost 4 bases, and 15 bases lay in between. Per the germline V gene, CDR1 is SGHNT and CDR2 is YYREEE (reference sequence). The CDR3 here is CASSDEQGWYNEQFF. The DNA of the CDR3 is TGTGCCAGCAGCGACGAACAGGGATGGTACAATGAGCAGTTCTTC.

The chain recombines TRBV6-6 with TRBJ1-2; D gene unclear. Germline V gene sequence: CDR1 MNHNY, CDR2 SVGAGI (reference sequence). V was cut by 3 bases and J by 2 bases, with 10 bases left in between. The CDR3 sequence is 14 residues long. CDR3 in DNA: TGTGCCAGCAGTTATTCGGGTGAGAACTATGGCTACACCTTC. Its protein product is CASSYSGENYGYTF.

This chain links TRBV4-2 with TRBJ2-7; possible D gene TRBD1, 6 bases. V lost 1 base, J lost 1 base, and 8 bases lay in between. This CDR3 has 14 amino acids. Germline values: CDR1 LGHNA, CDR2 YNFKEQ. Here the CDR3 reads CASSQGGQSYEQYF. The CDR3 coding sequence is TGTGCCAGCAGCCAAGGAGGACAGTCCTACGAGCAGTACTTC.

The chain uses TRBV2 and TRBJ1-1, with TRBD1 matching over 7 bases. Germline V CDR1 and CDR2: SNHLY, FYNNEI. V lost 8 bases to trimming and J lost 1 base; unmatched junction nucleotides: 4. The CDR3 has 13 residues. The CDR3 DNA is TGTGCCAGCTTCCGACAGGGGAACACTGAAGCTTTCTTT. Amino acids: CASFRQGNTEAFF.

V usage is TRBV5-1 and J usage is TRBJ1-1; D remains unclear. The V end was cut by 7 bases, the J end by 4 bases, with 14 bases between. This CDR3 region has 13 residues. Germline V lookup: CDR1 SGHRS, CDR2 YFSETQ. In DNA, the CDR3 is TGCGCCAGCTGGATCGATGGCGGCACTGAAGCTTTCTTT. Translated: CASWIDGGTEAFF.

The chain employs TRBV4-1 and TRBJ2-5; D is possibly TRBD1 (5 bases). The J call may not be correct, given that the DNA end is closer to TRBJ2-7. The CDR3 runs 16 residues. Per germline, CDR1 MGHRA and CDR2 YSYEKL. Here the CDR3 DNA reads TGCGCCAGCAGCCAAGTGATGGGGCAGAGCTCCTACGAGCAGTACTTC. Translating gives CASSQVMGQSSYEQYF.